One and the same sample provided the 17 T cell receptor beta chains below, sequenced in a study of siplizumab effects on memory and regulatory T cells. Measured with immunoSEQ multiplex PCR; TCRdb has only the in-frame clones, and not every one. The sample includes around 95,000 clones, 85% to 95% of them seen just once. The material sequenced was non-Treg CD4+ T cells sorted from blood. These receptors were collected from a human donor in good health.

The chain links TRBV14 to TRBJ1-4, with D unresolved. This CDR3 spans 15 amino acids. The germline CDR1 and CDR2 sequences are SGHDN and FVKESK. Trimming took 4 bases from V and 1 from J, leaving 10 bases between them. The CDR3 here is CASSPRTLTNEKLFF. The DNA for the CDR3 is TGTGCCAGCAGCCCGCGGACTCTAACTAATGAAAAACTGTTTTTT.

This sequence joins TRBV6-1 and TRBJ2-5; either TRBD1 or TRBD2 may supply D (5 bases each). V was clipped by 3 bases and J by 4 bases, with 12 bases between them. The CDR3 runs 14 residues. CDR1 and CDR2 (germline): MNHNS, SASEGT. The CDR3 here is CASSEGDRTETQYF. The CDR3 region has the DNA TGTGCCAGCAGTGAGGGAGACAGAACAGAGACCCAGTACTTC.

V is TRBV6-5 and J is TRBJ2-5, with D perhaps being TRBD1 or TRBD2 (5 bases each). CDR1 MNHEY and CDR2 SVGAGI come from the germline V gene. The CDR3 contains 15 residues. V lost 5 bases and J lost 0, with 13 bases in between. CDR3 amino acids: CASSKLGDHQETQYF. The CDR3 DNA follows: TGTGCCAGCAGTAAACTCGGGGACCACCAAGAGACCCAGTACTTC.

V and J are TRBV5-1 and TRBJ1-2, with D perhaps TRBD1 (6 bases). V was pared by 4 bases and J by 8 bases, with 15 bases between. Germline-derived CDR1 and CDR2 are SGHRS and YFSETQ. This CDR3 has 13 residues. The chain's CDR3 is CASSHAQGKGYTF. As DNA, the CDR3 is TGCGCCAGCAGCCACGCACAGGGTAAAGGCTACACCTTC.

This rearrangement joins TRBV9 to TRBJ2-2, with D hard to call. Germline lookup yields CDR1 SGDLS and CDR2 YYNGEE. CDR3 length: 11 amino acids. With 3 bases removed from V and 7 bases from J, the gap between germline ends came to 4 bases. As DNA, the CDR3 is TGTGCCAGCAGCGGTGGCGGGGAGCTGTTTTTT. As protein: CASSGGGELFF.

The chain employs TRBV19 and TRBJ1-1; D unclear. The CDR3 covers 13 residues. V lost 3 bases and J 10 bases, leaving 15 bases between the germline ends. Germline CDR1 and CDR2: LNHDA and SQIVND (reference sequence). Here the CDR3 DNA reads TGTGCCAGTAGTATTCGGGAAGGGCGCACAGCTTTCTTT. Amino acids: CASSIREGRTAFF.

CDR3 residues: CASSRLAPAGYTF. For the CDR3, the DNA is TGTGCCAGTAGTAGGCTTGCACCGGCTGGCTACACCTTC. V gene TRBV19 combines with J gene TRBJ1-2; D remains unclear. The CDR3 covers 13 residues. Germline lookup yields CDR1 LNHDA and CDR2 SQIVND (reference sequence). The V end lost 4 bases, the J end lost 7 bases, and 13 bases lay between the germline ends.

This clone has a single count. The gene calls are TRBV6-6 and TRBJ2-1; D tentatively reads TRBD1 or TRBD2 (5 bases each). Between the trimmed V and J ends, which lost 5 bases and 6 bases, there was a span of 11 bases. Germline-derived CDR1 and CDR2 are MNHNY and SVGAGI (reference sequence). The CDR3 contains 13 residues. In DNA form, the CDR3 reads TGTGCCAGCAGTCCCCCGGGACCCAATGAGCAGTTCTTC. Protein: CASSPPGPNEQFF.

The chain links TRBV27 to TRBJ2-3, with D perhaps TRBD1 (5 bases). Germline values: CDR1 MNHEY, CDR2 SMNVEV (reference sequence). This CDR3 is built from 14 residues. Deletions cut 4 bases from V and 7 bases from J, with 15 bases between. The chain's CDR3 is CASSSTDSQYTQYF. The CDR3 DNA is TGTGCCAGCAGTTCCACCGACAGTCAATATACGCAGTATTTT.

This chain links TRBV18 with TRBJ1-1, with 8 bases lining up with TRBD1. V trimming: 2 bases; J trimming: 4 bases; junction bases outside the gene matches: 9. The CDR3 contains 16 residues. Germline V gene data show CDR1 as KGHSH and CDR2 as LQKENI. CDR3 DNA: TGTGCCAGCTCACCAGCAGTACAGGGGGGGGGCACTGAAGCTTTCTTT. Amino acids: CASSPAVQGGGTEAFF.

This sequence joins TRBV28 and TRBJ2-7; 9 nucleotides match TRBD1. Trimming at V came to 3 bases and at J to 0 bases, leaving 3 bases not matched to a gene. CDR3 length equals 15 residues. Germline CDR1 is MDHEN and CDR2 is SYDVKM. CDR3: CASSFLGQGSYEQYF. The CDR3 DNA reads as TGTGCCAGCAGTTTTCTGGGACAGGGCTCCTACGAGCAGTACTTC.

This clone was observed a single time. The chain employs TRBV5-4 and TRBJ1-4; tentative D call: TRBD1 (5 bases). This CDR3 has 15 amino acids. V was cut by 4 bases and J by 5 bases, with 15 bases left in between. CDR1 is SGHNT and CDR2 is YYREEE in the germline V gene (reference sequence). CDR3 nucleotides: TGTGCCAGCAGCATCGGGACCAATCCCAATGAAAAACTGTTTTTT. This encodes CASSIGTNPNEKLFF.

The J gene is TRBJ2-7, the V gene TRBV21-1; the D call of TRBD2 is as the table states it, not checked on the DNA. TRBV21-1 has pseudogene status. The CDR3 is 12 amino acids. The CDR3 coding sequence is TGTGCCAGCACCCAGAGGGCCTACGAGCAGTACTTC. Protein product: CASTQRAYEQYF.

V is TRBV6-6 and J is TRBJ2-5; a weak D match, TRBD2 (7 bases). The germline V gene has CDR1 MNHNY and CDR2 SVGAGI (reference sequence). V dropped 3 bases and J dropped 5 bases, with 16 bases sitting between them. The CDR3 is 15 residues long. As DNA, the CDR3 is TGTGCCAGCAGTTATTATGGGAGGGGGAAGGAGACCCAGTACTTC. Translated, it gives CASSYYGRGKETQYF.

The J gene is TRBJ2-5, the V gene TRBV5-4, with 11 bases aligning to TRBD1. The germline gives CDR1 SGHNT, CDR2 YYREEE (reference sequence). The length of the CDR3 is 15 residues. The V segment lost 2 bases and the J segment 4 bases; nucleotides outside the gene matches: 4. This CDR3 is CASSFRDRGGETQYF. The CDR3 nucleotides read TGTGCCAGCAGCTTCCGGGACAGGGGGGGAGAGACCCAGTACTTC.

The chain recombines TRBV12-5 with TRBJ2-7; D uncertain. The CDR3 runs to 12 residues. V dropped 7 bases and J dropped 0 bases, with 7 bases sitting between them. Germline values: CDR1 LGHNT, CDR2 FRNRAP. CDR3 amino acids: CASARTSYEQYF. In nucleotides, the CDR3 is TGTGCTAGTGCCAGGACCTCCTACGAGCAGTACTTC.

V gene TRBV15 combines with J gene TRBJ2-1; TRBD2 aligns across 8 bases. The V and J ends lost 0 bases and 0 bases, in that order; junction bases with no gene match: 7. CDR1 and CDR2 from the germline V gene are LNHNV and YYDKDF (reference sequence). There are 18 residues in the CDR3. Here the CDR3 reads CATSRDRGGKISYNEQFF. The CDR3 DNA reads as TGTGCCACCAGCAGAGATCGGGGGGGCAAGATCTCCTACAATGAGCAGTTCTTC.